A selection of T cell receptor beta chains follows, all from one sample in a study of cytomegalovirus exposure and HLA in healthy donors. Some clones are missing from TCRdb's copy, which holds only in-frame ones; the method was immunoSEQ multiplex PCR. The sample records over 100,000 clones, 85% to 90% being singletons. The sample taken for sequencing was PBMCs. These receptors came from a man in his thirties or forties in good health and CMV-seronegative. CDR3s include the opening cysteine and the closing phenylalanine or tryptophan. D genes are given only for firm matches. Clone size appears in some rows only: once, few, many, or a class for an expanded clone.

clone size	D gene	CDR3 length	J gene	V gene	CDR3 DNA	CDR3 protein
-	-	16	TRBJ2-7	TRBV5-5	TGTGCCAGCAGCTTGTTTTCTTCCGGAGTGGCCTACGAGCAGTACTTC	CASSLFSSGVAYEQYF
-	TRBD1	16	TRBJ1-4	TRBV4-1	TGCGCCAGCAGCCCAGAAAGGGGGCTTGCTAATGAAAAACTGTTTTTT	CASSPERGLANEKLFF
-	-	13	TRBJ1-5	TRBV19	TGTGCCAGCGGGAGGACAGAAAATCAGCCCCAGCATTTT	CASGRTENQPQHF
once	TRBD1	15	TRBJ2-2	TRBV5-1	TGCGCCAGCAGCTTCTTTGAAACAGGGGCCGGGGAGCTGTTTTTT	CASSFFETGAGELFF
-	-	15	TRBJ1-5	TRBV19	TGTGCCAGTAGTCCCCAGGGGCCGCACAATCAGCCCCAGCATTTT	CASSPQGPHNQPQHF
-	-	15	TRBJ2-7	TRBV28	TGTGCCAGCAGTTCCGGACTGATGAGCTCCTACGAGCAGTACTTC	CASSSGLMSSYEQYF
-	-	15	TRBJ1-1	TRBV5-5	TGTGCCAGCAGCTTGCGTACCCAAGGGGACACTGAAGCTTTCTTT	CASSLRTQGDTEAFF
-	-	16	TRBJ1-5	TRBV6-5	TGTGCCAGCAGTTCGGACAGCCGTTATAGCAATCAGCCCCAGCATTTT	CASSSDSRYSNQPQHF
few	TRBD2	15	TRBJ2-7	TRBV5-1	TGCGCCAGCAGCTGGGGCCCGGGGGGGAAGGGCGAGCAGTACTTC	CASSWGPGGKGEQYF
-	-	11	TRBJ1-2	TRBV29-1	TGCAGCGTTCGGGGTGAGGATGGCTACACCTTC	CSVRGEDGYTF
once	-	14	TRBJ2-7	TRBV6-1	TGTGCCAGCAGTGAAGCGGACAGCCCCTACGAGCAGTACTTC	CASSEADSPYEQYF
-	TRBD1	16	TRBJ1-2	TRBV14	TGTGCCAGCAGCCAAGCCCACAGGGGAAATAACTATGGCTACACCTTC	CASSQAHRGNNYGYTF
once	-	10	TRBJ1-2	TRBV20-1	TGCAGTGCTTCAGGTTTGGGCTACACCTTC	CSASGLGYTF
-	-	17	TRBJ2-5	TRBV11-2	TGTGCCAGCAGCTTAGTCGGGGCAGGGGGGTACCAAGAGACCCAGTACTTC	CASSLVGAGGYQETQYF
-	-	13	TRBJ1-3	TRBV5-4	TGTGCCAGCAGCGCCGCCGGGGGAAACACCATATATTTT	CASSAAGGNTIYF
-	TRBD2	17	TRBJ2-2	TRBV27	TGTGCCAGCAGGGGACTAGCGGGGGGGCCGGGAACCGGGGAGCTGTTTTTT	CASRGLAGGPGTGELFF
once	TRBD1	15	TRBJ2-5	TRBV12-5	TGTGCTAGTGGGGGGACAGCCACGTACCAAGAGACCCAGTACTTC	CASGGTATYQETQYF
-	-	14	TRBJ1-3	TRBV5-5	TGTGCCAGCAGTGCGCCGGGGTCTGGAAACACCATATATTTT	CASSAPGSGNTIYF
-	-	17	TRBJ2-3	TRBV6-1	TGTGCCAGCAGTGGTTTGGGGCAGGGAAGAGGCACAGATACGCAGTATTTT	CASSGLGQGRGTDTQYF
-	TRBD1	14	TRBJ2-1	TRBV7-9	TGTGCCAGCAGCGCCGGGACAGCAAACAATGAGCAGTTCTTC	CASSAGTANNEQFF
-	-	14	TRBJ1-2	TRBV11-2	TGTGCCAGCAGCTTAACCGAGCGGGGGGATGGCTACACCTTC	CASSLTERGDGYTF
-	-	15	TRBJ2-7	TRBV5-8	TGTGCCAGCAGCTTCAGGAGGGAAGCGCGTTACGAGCAGTACTTC	CASSFRREARYEQYF
-	-	19	TRBJ1-5	TRBV28	TGTGCCAGCAGTTTCCTTTTGGCCACAGGGACGGTGCTGGGTCAGCCCCAGCATTTT	CASSFLLATGTVLGQPQHF
-	TRBD1	16	TRBJ2-2	TRBV4-2	TGTGCCAGCAGCCAAGGCCCCAGGACAGGCACCGGGGAGCTGTTTTTT	CASSQGPRTGTGELFF
-	-	14	TRBJ1-1	TRBV27	TGTGCCAGCAGTGTCGGACAGCTGAACACTGAAGCTTTCTTT	CASSVGQLNTEAFF
-	-	15	TRBJ1-5	TRBV10-2	TGCGCCAGCAGTGAGTCGGGAGCCAGCAATCAGCCCCAGCATTTT	CASSESGASNQPQHF
-	-	16	TRBJ2-3	TRBV10-3	TGTGCCATCAGTGAGAGGCCCTGGGCCCCCACAGATACGCAGTATTTT	CAISERPWAPTDTQYF
-	TRBD2	15	TRBJ2-7	TRBV19	TGTGCCAGTAGTTCCTCGGGACTAGCGGTCGCGGGGCAGTACTTC	CASSSSGLAVAGQYF
-	-	14	TRBJ1-2	TRBV27	TGTGCCAGCAGTTTATCAGGCAGGGAGGCTGGCTACACCTTC	CASSLSGREAGYTF
-	-	12	TRBJ1-1	TRBV11-2	TGTGCCAGCAGCTCACCGGGCACTGAAGCTTTCTTT	CASSSPGTEAFF
-	-	14	TRBJ1-4	TRBV18	TGTGCCAGCTCACCCGGAGAGGGGGTCGAAAAACTGTTTTTT	CASSPGEGVEKLFF
once	TRBD1	15	TRBJ2-2	TRBV7-9	TGTGCCAGCAGCCGGGGACAGGGGGACACCGGGGAGCTGTTTTTT	CASSRGQGDTGELFF
-	-	13	TRBJ2-1	TRBV7-7	TGTGCCAGCAGCCCTGCGGGTTCCAATGAGCAGTTCTTC	CASSPAGSNEQFF
-	-	13	TRBJ1-6	TRBV4-1	TGCGCCAGCAGCTCAACCTATAATTCACCCCTCCACTTT	CASSSTYNSPLHF
-	-	13	TRBJ1-3	TRBV6-5	TGTGCCAGCAGCCGTTTCTCTGGAAACACCATATATTTT	CASSRFSGNTIYF
-	-	15	TRBJ1-1	TRBV6-5	TGTGCCAGCAGTTACTCTAGGCCAGGGAACACTGAAGCTTTCTTT	CASSYSRPGNTEAFF